The source of this T cell receptor beta chain is a study of T cell repertoires in cytomegalovirus infection. This clonotype has more than one count but fewer than ten. The target antigen is unknown. TCRdb re-analysed the reads in MiXCR, keeping a single row per CDR3 protein. The data contain under 350,000 distinct CDR3 sequences, 20% to 25% of them seen just once; the ten biggest clones take up roughly a fifth. This CDR3 region has 13 residues. The trim removed 8 bases at V and 3 bases at J, leaving 6 bases unmatched. The germline V gene encodes CDR1 ENHRY and CDR2 SYGVKD. The TCR sequence derives from a human donor in good health (CMV status not recorded). Some clones in this sample may be carry-over from other donors' samples. The input for sequencing was cultured PBMCs, taken from culture after CMV antigen stimulation. V gene TRBV10-3 combines with J gene TRBJ1-2, with 7 bases that match TRBD1. The CDR3 bases are TGTGCCATCTCCCAGGGGGAAGACTATGGCTACACCTTC. It codes for CAISQGEDYGYTF.